These 20 T cell receptor beta chains were all obtained from the same sample, sequenced in a study of blood T cell repertoires in COVID-19. Sequencing used immunoSEQ multiplex PCR; TCRdb keeps in-frame clones, though not all of them. The sample has around 170,000 clones; roughly 84% are singletons. The sequencing input was peripheral blood. The source is a man aged 18-30 years with active or convalescent COVID-19.

The V gene is TRBV7-2, the J gene TRBJ2-7; tentative D call: TRBD1 (6 bases). The CDR3 runs to 15 residues. V was clipped by 5 bases and J by 2 bases, with 16 bases between them. The germline gives CDR1 SGHTA, CDR2 FQGNSA. The CDR3 DNA reads TGTGCCAGCAGCCTCGCCGGGACAACAACCTACGAGCAGTACTTC. This translates into CASSLAGTTTYEQYF.

This clone has just a few counts. The chain carries TRBV9 and TRBJ1-6, with D possibly TRBD1 on 5 matching bases. The ends were cut back, 3 bases at V and 9 bases at J, with 13 bases in the middle. Germline loops: CDR1 SGDLS, CDR2 YYNGEE. The CDR3 contains 14 residues. Written as DNA, the CDR3 is TGTGCCAGCAGCGCGCAGGCCACAGGTTCACCCCTCCACTTT. This gives the protein CASSAQATGSPLHF.

About this clone: One junction end does not reproduce the germline sequence, and a read error may be involved. J is TRBJ2-3 and V is TRBV5-5; D remains unclear. CDR3 length equals 16 residues. CDR1 and CDR2 from the germline V gene are SGHKS and YYEKEE (reference sequence). DNA of the CDR3: TGTGCCAGCAGGTTGGACGTCGGGTCGCCCACAGATACGCAGTATTTT. It codes for CASRLDVGSPTDTQYF.

V usage is TRBV11-2 and J usage is TRBJ2-7; 8 bases are a match to TRBD2. The ends lost 3 bases at V and 2 bases at J; junction bases unmatched: 9. The CDR3 runs to 16 residues. The germline CDR1 and CDR2 sequences are SGHAT and FQNNGV. CDR3 amino acids: CASSFKGAGVTYEQYF. The CDR3 coding sequence is TGTGCCAGCAGCTTCAAGGGAGCGGGAGTAACCTACGAGCAGTACTTC.

The table lists this clone with a count of one. The chain combines TRBV3-1 (or the pseudogene TRBV3-2) with TRBJ1-2; D remains unclear. Trimming took 0 bases from V and 4 from J, leaving 18 bases between them. The CDR3 spans 17 residues. Germline-derived CDR1 and CDR2 are LGHDT and YNNKEL (reference sequence). The CDR3: CASSQDFVRGIPYGYTF. The CDR3 DNA is TGTGCCAGCAGCCAAGATTTCGTACGAGGAATCCCCTATGGCTACACCTTC.

The V gene is TRBV19, the J gene TRBJ1-1; tentative D call: TRBD1 (5 bases). Germline V lookup: CDR1 LNHDA, CDR2 SQIVND (reference sequence). V was trimmed by 3 bases and J by 4 bases, leaving 12 bases between them. The CDR3 is made up of 14 amino acids. In DNA, the CDR3 is TGTGCCAGTAGTATGGGCAGGGTTGGCACTGAAGCTTTCTTT. Translated: CASSMGRVGTEAFF.

V gene TRBV27 combines with J gene TRBJ2-7, with 8 bases matching TRBD2. Trimming cost V 1 base and J 6 bases; bases outside gene matches: 5. The CDR3 consists of 14 residues. CDR1 and CDR2 from the germline V gene are MNHEY and SMNVEV (reference sequence). CDR3 coding DNA: TGTGCCAGCAGTTTATGGGGGACTAGTAGCGAGCAGTACTTC. It yields the protein CASSLWGTSSEQYF.

The V and J genes are TRBV7-2 and TRBJ2-7; D is unclear. V was clipped by 1 base and J by 1 base, with 8 bases between them. Germline assignment: CDR1 SGHTA and CDR2 FQGNSA. The CDR3 length is 14 residues. CDR3 coding DNA: TGTGCCAGCAGCTTAGTAGTCAAGTCCTACGAGCAGTACTTC. It encodes CASSLVVKSYEQYF.

This clone came up once. The V gene is TRBV3-1 (or the pseudogene TRBV3-2), the J gene TRBJ1-1; maybe TRBD1 (5 bases). Trimming left V 1 base short and J 4 bases short, with 13 bases between. The CDR3 runs to 15 residues. In germline, CDR1 is LGHDT, CDR2 YNNKEL (reference sequence). The CDR3 reads CASSQGGTGRTEAFF. CDR3 sequence (DNA): TGTGCCAGCAGCCAAGGCGGGACGGGTCGCACTGAAGCTTTCTTT.

This chain links TRBV28 with TRBJ2-3; 13 nucleotides line up with TRBD2. V shed 3 bases and J 4 bases; nucleotides not matched to a gene: 28. The CDR3 is 24 amino acids. CDR1 MDHEN and CDR2 SYDVKM come from the germline V gene. The CDR3, as DNA: TGTGCCAGCAGTTTGCCCCTCTGGGACAGGGGAACTAGCGGGAGGGCCCGGGAAGCAGATACGCAGTATTTT. Translation: CASSLPLWDRGTSGRAREADTQYF.

In this sample, this clone turned up once. This rearrangement joins TRBV13 to TRBJ1-1; 8 bases fit TRBD1. Germline V gene lookup returns CDR1 PRHDT and CDR2 FYEKMQ (reference sequence). J was trimmed by 7 bases and V by 2 bases; bases with no gene match: 15. The CDR3 is made up of 17 amino acids. This CDR3 reads CASSLSLAGGTFLEAFF. CDR3 bases: TGTGCCAGCAGCTTATCCCTGGCAGGGGGCACCTTTCTTGAAGCTTTCTTT.

The chain combines TRBV27 with TRBJ2-1; maybe TRBD1 (5 bases). Trimming took off 2 bases at V and 0 bases at J, with 14 bases between the two ends. Germline CDR1 and CDR2: MNHEY and SMNVEV (reference sequence). The CDR3 loop spans 17 amino acids. The CDR3 sequence is CASSLKGHGSSYNEQFF. CDR3 nucleotides: TGTGCCAGCAGTTTAAAGGGGCACGGAAGCTCCTACAATGAGCAGTTCTTC.

The chain carries TRBV28 and TRBJ1-2; 7 nucleotides agree with TRBD1. CDR1 is MDHEN, CDR2 SYDVKM, per germline. This CDR3 is 15 amino acids long. Trimming took 5 bases from V and 4 from J; bases not matched to a gene: 10. Written as DNA, the CDR3 is TGTGCCAGCAGTGAGGCGGGACAGCTGGGCTATGGCTACACCTTC. The encoded protein is CASSEAGQLGYGYTF.

The chain joins TRBV19 to TRBJ2-3; TRBD2 matches 11 bases. In germline, CDR1 is LNHDA, CDR2 SQIVND (reference sequence). V trimming: 6 bases; J trimming: 3 bases; junction bases outside the gene matches: 8. CDR3 size: 16 residues. In nucleotides, the CDR3 is TGTGCCAGTAGGACTAGCGGGACCCCTGGGACAGATACGCAGTATTTT. As protein: CASRTSGTPGTDTQYF.

The chain has TRBV28 and TRBJ1-1; D is ambiguous. CDR3 size: 14 residues. The V gene lost 6 bases and the J gene lost 1 base, with 12 bases spanning the gap. Looked up from germline, CDR1 is MDHEN and CDR2 is SYDVKM. The CDR3 region is CASSRDMGNTEAFF. The CDR3 region has the DNA TGTGCCAGCAGCCGAGACATGGGGAACACTGAAGCTTTCTTT.

V usage is TRBV7-2 and J usage is TRBJ2-7, with a possible D match to TRBD2 (6 bases). Trimming shortened V by 5 bases and J by 4 bases, and 18 bases separated the two germline ends. The CDR3 has 15 amino acids. Germline CDR1 SGHTA, CDR2 FQGNSA. CDR3 sequence: CASSPVRRGYYEQYF. For the CDR3, the DNA is TGTGCCAGCAGCCCCGTAAGGCGGGGCTATTACGAGCAGTACTTC.

This rearrangement joins TRBV5-1 to TRBJ1-4; D is undetermined. The CDR3 covers 13 residues. V was clipped by 5 bases and J by 3 bases, with 8 bases between them. Germline CDR1 reads SGHRS; CDR2 reads YFSETQ. In nucleotides, the CDR3 is TGCGCCAGCAGACGGGATTCTAATGAAAAACTGTTTTTT. This gives the protein CASRRDSNEKLFF.

This chain connects TRBV10-3 to TRBJ2-1; 8 bases are a match to TRBD2. Germline V gives CDR1 ENHRY, CDR2 SYGVKD. The CDR3 consists of 15 residues. Trimming cost V 3 bases and J 4 bases; bases outside gene matches: 5. CDR3: CAISEKGTRYNEQFF. In nucleotides, the CDR3 is TGTGCCATCAGTGAAAAGGGGACTAGGTACAATGAGCAGTTCTTC.

V usage is TRBV30 and J usage is TRBJ2-1; TRBD2 agrees at 7 bases. With V trimmed by 0 bases and J by 5 bases, 4 bases remained unmatched. The CDR3 is 14 residues long. Germline CDR1 GTSNPN, CDR2 SVGIG (reference sequence). The CDR3 sequence: CAWSVRGLHNEQFF. The CDR3 DNA is TGTGCCTGGAGTGTACGGGGACTACACAATGAGCAGTTCTTC. Drawing the rest from reference TRBV30 and TRBJ2-1, the complete variable domain is SQTIHQWPATLVQPVGSPLSLECTVEGTSNPNLYWYRQAAGRGLQLLFYSVGIGQISSEVPQNLSASRPQDRQFILSSKKLLLSDSGFYLCAWSVRGLHNEQFFGPGTRLTVL.

The V gene is TRBV27, the J gene TRBJ2-1, with a possible D match to TRBD2 (6 bases). Germline V lookup: CDR1 MNHEY, CDR2 SMNVEV (reference sequence). This CDR3 spans 15 amino acids. Between the trimmed V and J ends, which lost 7 bases and 7 bases, there was a span of 20 bases. CDR3 amino acids: CASKRGGKDQNEQFF. CDR3 bases: TGTGCCAGCAAACGGGGCGGGAAAGATCAGAATGAGCAGTTCTTC.